The present T cell receptor (beta chain) was sequenced within a study of beta chain features in type 1 diabetes. As for the study in general: What patients shared with healthy donors was a similar profile of age, gender and cell yields.

The study reverse transcribed the entire isolated RNA, so it sequenced expressed TCRB transcripts. Profiled with immunoSEQ multiplex PCR; TCRdb holds only in-frame clones, not every one. The data hold 350,000 to 450,000 clones, with around 15% observed a single time. This CDR3 contains 15 residues. Germline CDR1 is SEHNR and CDR2 is FQNEAQ (reference sequence). Losses at the gene ends were 5 bases for V and 1 base for J; bases not matched to a gene: 4. This clone was counted a few times. The same CDR3 arises from other DNA sequences in this sample as well. V and J are TRBV7-9 and TRBJ1-1; 10 nucleotides match TRBD1. The TCR was taken from a woman younger than 35 in good health. Sequenced: naive CD4+ T cells from blood. The DNA for the CDR3 is TGTGCCAGCAGCCCTAGGACAGGGGGGAACACTGAAGCTTTCTTT. This gives the protein CASSPRTGGNTEAFF.